This note documents a single T cell receptor beta chain sequence. This entry is derived from a study of cytomegalovirus exposure and HLA in healthy donors. Study summary: Within an early data release were about 85 million unique TCRs drawn from HLA-typed donors.

Researchers ran the PCR with 60 Vbeta and 13 Jbeta primers. Method: immunoSEQ multiplex PCR; TCRdb's copy keeps in-frame clones and lacks some. The table shows about 150,000 clones, with 60% to 85% occurring only once. In germline, CDR1 is LNHDA, CDR2 SQIVND (reference sequence). Losses at the gene ends were 3 bases for V and 11 bases for J; bases not matched to a gene: 8. The CDR3 has 13 residues. What was sequenced was PBMCs. This TCR derives from a woman between 35 and 50 years old in good health and CMV-seronegative. This chain connects TRBV19 to TRBJ1-1, with TRBD1 matching over 8 bases. The CDR3 bases are TGTGCCAGTAGTATCGGACAGGGAGGGACGGCTTTCTTT. Translating it yields CASSIGQGGTAFF.